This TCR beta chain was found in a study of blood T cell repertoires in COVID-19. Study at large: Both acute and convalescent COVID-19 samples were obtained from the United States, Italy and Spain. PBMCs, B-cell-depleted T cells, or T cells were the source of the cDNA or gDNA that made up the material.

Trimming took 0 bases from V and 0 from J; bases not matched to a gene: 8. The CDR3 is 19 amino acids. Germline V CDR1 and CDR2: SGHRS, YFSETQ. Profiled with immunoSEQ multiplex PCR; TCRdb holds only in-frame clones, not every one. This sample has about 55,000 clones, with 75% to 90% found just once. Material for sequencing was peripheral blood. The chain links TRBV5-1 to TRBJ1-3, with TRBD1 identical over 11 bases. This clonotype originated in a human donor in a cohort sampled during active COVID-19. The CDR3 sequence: CASSLEGTGGTTSGNTIYF. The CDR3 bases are TGCGCCAGCAGCTTGGAAGGGACAGGGGGTACGACCTCTGGAAACACCATATATTTT.